This is a list of T cell receptor beta chains from one sample in a study of blood T cells in healthy people across ages. One entry per CDR3 protein results from TCRdb running MiXCR on the 5' RACE reads. The table has 1.5 million to 1.8 million distinct CDR3 sequences, under 55% seen once. Sequences were obtained from blood. The receptors stem from a woman younger than 35 in good health. CDR3s leave out the opening cysteine and the closing phenylalanine or tryptophan. The order of the fields is D gene, J gene, V gene, clone size, CDR3 protein. The D gene is left open where the match is weak. Rows may omit the clone size; those that give it use once, few, many or a size class.

TRBD2	TRBJ2-2	TRBV14	.	ASSRWSGTNTGELF
.	TRBJ1-2	TRBV13	.	ASIDWGGPTYGYT
.	TRBJ1-5	TRBV28	.	ASSSLGRGNQPQH
.	TRBJ1-5	TRBV12-3/TRBV12-4	.	ASSRSHSNQPQH
.	TRBJ1-2	TRBV27	few	ASSLQQGNYGYT
.	TRBJ1-2	TRBV5-1	few	ASSLAGTEYGYT
TRBD2	TRBJ2-3	TRBV5-1	.	ASSLVREAFSPDTQY
.	TRBJ2-3	TRBV24-1	few	ATSDVGADTQY
.	TRBJ1-2	TRBV4-3	.	ASSHKAFYGYT
.	TRBJ1-2	TRBV6-5	.	ATERGAGKNYGYT
TRBD1	TRBJ2-2	TRBV9	.	ASSAVGTVNTGELF
TRBD2	TRBJ2-1	TRBV28	.	ASSLSPGLAGVNEQF
.	TRBJ2-7	TRBV20-1	.	SARDPPGEDYEQY
.	TRBJ1-4	TRBV4-3	.	ASSQDRLRVDEKLF
.	TRBJ2-5	TRBV5-6	.	ASSLGEGETQY
TRBD2	TRBJ2-3	TRBV20-1	.	SASPTSGARDTQY
TRBD1	TRBJ1-2	TRBV4-1	few	ASSQGAGGASNYGYT
.	TRBJ1-2	TRBV6-1	.	ASSARAPYGYT
.	TRBJ2-1	TRBV29-1	few	SVEDRVDEQF
.	TRBJ2-7	TRBV28	.	ASHTSDTPPTYEQY